This TCR beta chain emerged from a study of cytomegalovirus exposure and HLA in healthy donors. Trimming removed 0 bases from V and 4 bases from J, with 16 bases in between. This CDR3 is 17 amino acids long. In germline, CDR1 is LGHNA, CDR2 YNFKEQ. Researchers ran the PCR with 60 Vbeta and 13 Jbeta primers. The protocol was immunoSEQ multiplex PCR, while the TCRdb copy is restricted to in-frame clones and leaves out a portion. The sample carries about 82,000 clones, 84% recorded once. The sequence came from a man aged 70-80 years in good health and CMV-seropositive. The sample comprised PBMCs. V usage is TRBV4-2 and J usage is TRBJ2-1; D is possibly TRBD1 (5 bases). For the CDR3, the DNA is TGTGCCAGCAGCCAAGATGCTGTTCAAAAGGGGTACAATGAGCAGTTCTTC. Encoded protein: CASSQDAVQKGYNEQFF.